This TCR beta chain was profiled in a study of post-analysis software for immune sequencing data. Germline CDR1 and CDR2: LGHNA and YSLEER. The CDR3 runs to 13 residues. V gave up 4 bases and J gave up 3 bases, with 8 bases separating them. Whole-study findings and limits: Relative to controls, patients had about five TRBV segments at higher frequency, with TRBV5-6, TRBV5-1 and TRBV20-1 among these.

Unique molecular identifiers were present in the TCR beta cDNA libraries. MiXCR was run by TCRdb on the PCR reads, yielding one entry per CDR3 protein. The sample comprises hundreds of thousands of distinct CDR3 sequences, 25% to 30% of which are singletons, and around 0.56% rests with the top ten. The sample holds a few counts of this clonotype. Its antigen remains unidentified. This clonotype originated in a girl aged 10-17 years with multiple sclerosis. This chain links TRBV4-3 with TRBJ2-3; D tentatively fits TRBD1 or TRBD2 (5 bases each). Specimen: blood. This chain's CDR3 is CASSPEGTDTQYF. CDR3 in DNA: TGCGCCAGCAGCCCCGAGGGGACAGATACGCAGTATTTT.